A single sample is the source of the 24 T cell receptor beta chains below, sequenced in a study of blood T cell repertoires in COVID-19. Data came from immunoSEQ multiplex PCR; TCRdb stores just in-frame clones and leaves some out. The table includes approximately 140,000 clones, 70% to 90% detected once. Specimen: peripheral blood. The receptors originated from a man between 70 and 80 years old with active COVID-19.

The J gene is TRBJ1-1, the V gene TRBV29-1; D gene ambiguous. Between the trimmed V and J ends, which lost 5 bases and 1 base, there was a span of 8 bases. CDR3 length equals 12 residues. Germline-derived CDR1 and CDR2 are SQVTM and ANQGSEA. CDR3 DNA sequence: TGCAGCGTTTCTGTCCGGAACACTGAAGCTTTCTTT. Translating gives CSVSVRNTEAFF.

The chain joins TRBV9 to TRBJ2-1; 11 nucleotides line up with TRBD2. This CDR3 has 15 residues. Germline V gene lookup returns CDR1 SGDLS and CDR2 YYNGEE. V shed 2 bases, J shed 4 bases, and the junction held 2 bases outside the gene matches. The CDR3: CASSVLAGGYNEQFF. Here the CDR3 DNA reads TGTGCCAGCAGCGTGCTAGCGGGGGGATACAATGAGCAGTTCTTC.

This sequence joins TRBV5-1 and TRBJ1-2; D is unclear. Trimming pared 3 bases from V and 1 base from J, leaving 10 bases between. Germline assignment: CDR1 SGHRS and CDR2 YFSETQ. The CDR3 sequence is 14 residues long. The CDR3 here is CASSWGGLNYGYTF. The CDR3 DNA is TGCGCCAGCAGCTGGGGAGGGCTTAACTATGGCTACACCTTC.

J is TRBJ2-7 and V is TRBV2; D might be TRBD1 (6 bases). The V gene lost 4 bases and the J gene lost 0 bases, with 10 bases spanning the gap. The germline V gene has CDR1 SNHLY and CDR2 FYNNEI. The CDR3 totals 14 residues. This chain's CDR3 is CASSARGHSYEQYF. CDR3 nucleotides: TGTGCCAGCAGTGCACGGGGACACTCCTACGAGCAGTACTTC.

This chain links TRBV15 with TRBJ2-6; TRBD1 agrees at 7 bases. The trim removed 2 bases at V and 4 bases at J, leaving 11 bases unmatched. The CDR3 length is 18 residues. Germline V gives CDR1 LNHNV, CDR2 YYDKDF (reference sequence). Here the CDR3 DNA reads TGTGCCACCAGCAGATGGGAGCCCAGGGGGTCCGGGGCCAACGTCCTGACTTTC. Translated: CATSRWEPRGSGANVLTF.

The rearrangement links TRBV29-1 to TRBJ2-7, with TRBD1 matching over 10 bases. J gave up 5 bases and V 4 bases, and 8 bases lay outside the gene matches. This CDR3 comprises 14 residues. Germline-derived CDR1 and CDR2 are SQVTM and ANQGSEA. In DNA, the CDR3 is TGCAGCGTTGTCGGGAGGGACAGGGGCAACGAGCAGTACTTC. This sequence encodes CSVVGRDRGNEQYF.

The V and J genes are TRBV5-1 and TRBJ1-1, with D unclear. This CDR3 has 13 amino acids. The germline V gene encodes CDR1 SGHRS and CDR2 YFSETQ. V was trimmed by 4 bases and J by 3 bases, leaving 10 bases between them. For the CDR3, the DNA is TGCGCCAGCAGCCCCTATGAGGACACTGAAGCTTTCTTT. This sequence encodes CASSPYEDTEAFF. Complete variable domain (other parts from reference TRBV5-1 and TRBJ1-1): KAGVTQTPRYLIKTRGQQVTLSCSPISGHRSVSWYQQTPGQGLQFLFEYFSETQRNKGNFPGRFSGRQFSNSRSEMNVSTLELGDSALYLCASSPYEDTEAFFGQGTRLTVV.

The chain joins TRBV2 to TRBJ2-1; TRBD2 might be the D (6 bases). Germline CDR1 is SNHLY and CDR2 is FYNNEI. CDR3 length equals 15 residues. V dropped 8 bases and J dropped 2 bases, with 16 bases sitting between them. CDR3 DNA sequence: TGTGCCAGCCTTCGCGGGACTCCCACCTACAATGAGCAGTTCTTC. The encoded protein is CASLRGTPTYNEQFF. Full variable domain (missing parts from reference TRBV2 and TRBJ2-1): EPEVTQTPSHQVTQMGQEVILRCVPISNHLYFYWYRQILGQKVEFLVSFYNNEISEKSEIFDDQFSVERPDGSNFTLKIRSTKLEDSAMYFCASLRGTPTYNEQFFGPGTRLTVL.

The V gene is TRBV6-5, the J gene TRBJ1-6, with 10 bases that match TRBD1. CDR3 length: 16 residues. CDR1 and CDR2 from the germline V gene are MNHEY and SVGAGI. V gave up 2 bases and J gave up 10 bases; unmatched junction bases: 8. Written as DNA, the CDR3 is TGTGCCAGCAGTTACGCGTGGACAGGGGGTTTCTCACCCCTCCACTTT. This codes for CASSYAWTGGFSPLHF.

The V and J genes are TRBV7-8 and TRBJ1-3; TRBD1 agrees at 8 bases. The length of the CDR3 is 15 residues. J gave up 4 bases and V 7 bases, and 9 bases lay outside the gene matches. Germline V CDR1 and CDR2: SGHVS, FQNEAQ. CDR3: CASKTKDRDGNTIYF. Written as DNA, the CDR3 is TGTGCCAGCAAAACGAAGGACAGGGACGGAAACACCATATATTTT.

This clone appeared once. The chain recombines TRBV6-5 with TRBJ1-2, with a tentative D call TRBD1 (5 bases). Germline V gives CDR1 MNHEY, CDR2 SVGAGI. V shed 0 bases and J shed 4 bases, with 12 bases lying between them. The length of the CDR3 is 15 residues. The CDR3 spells CASSYSHGGTYGYTF. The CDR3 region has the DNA TGTGCCAGCAGTTACTCCCACGGCGGGACCTATGGCTACACCTTC.

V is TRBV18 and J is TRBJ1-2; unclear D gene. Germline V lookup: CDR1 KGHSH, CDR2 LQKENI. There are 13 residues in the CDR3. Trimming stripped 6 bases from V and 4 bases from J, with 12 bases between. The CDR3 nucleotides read TGTGCCAGCTCCAGTACCGACACCTATGGCTACACCTTC. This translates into CASSSTDTYGYTF.

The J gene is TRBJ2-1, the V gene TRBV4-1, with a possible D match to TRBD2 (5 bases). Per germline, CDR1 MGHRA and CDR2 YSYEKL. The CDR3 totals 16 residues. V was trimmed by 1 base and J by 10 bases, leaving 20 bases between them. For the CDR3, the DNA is TGCGCCAGCAGCCAAGTCGCACCACTAGGAGCAAACGAGCAGTTCTTC. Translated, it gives CASSQVAPLGANEQFF.

The CDR3 DNA is TGTGCCAAGGGGGGGCCGGGGGAGACCCAGTACTTC. This translates into CAKGGPGETQYF. The V and J genes are TRBV7-6 and TRBJ2-5; perhaps TRBD2 as D (7 bases). Trimming removed 10 bases from V and 5 bases from J, with 14 bases in between. The V gene's germline CDR1 is SGHVS and CDR2 FNYEAQ. There are 12 residues in the CDR3.

The CDR3 region is CASSQGVSGNTIYF. The CDR3 coding sequence is TGTGCCAGCAGCCAGGGGGTCTCTGGAAACACCATATATTTT. V and J are TRBV9 and TRBJ1-3; 7 bases are shared with TRBD1. V shed 4 bases, J shed 0 bases, and the junction held 1 base outside the gene matches. This CDR3 is 14 amino acids long. Germline-derived CDR1 and CDR2 are SGDLS and YYNGEE.

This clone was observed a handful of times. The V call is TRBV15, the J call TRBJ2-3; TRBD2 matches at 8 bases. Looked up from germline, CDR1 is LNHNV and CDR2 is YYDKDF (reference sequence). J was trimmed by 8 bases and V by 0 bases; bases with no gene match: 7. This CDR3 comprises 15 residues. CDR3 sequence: CATSRESGGKVTQYF. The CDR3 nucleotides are TGTGCCACCAGCAGAGAGAGCGGGGGCAAGGTTACGCAGTATTTT.

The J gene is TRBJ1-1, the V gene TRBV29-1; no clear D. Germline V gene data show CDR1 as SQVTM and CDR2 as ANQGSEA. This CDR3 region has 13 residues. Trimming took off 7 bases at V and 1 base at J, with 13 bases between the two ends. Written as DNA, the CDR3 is TGCAGCGCCAAGAGGTCAGAGAACACTGAAGCTTTCTTT. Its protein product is CSAKRSENTEAFF. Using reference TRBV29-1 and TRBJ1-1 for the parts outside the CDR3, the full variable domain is SAVISQKPSRDICQRGTSLTIQCQVDSQVTMMFWYRQQPGQSLTLIATANQGSEATYESGFVIDKFPISRPNLTFSTLTVSNMSPEDSSIYLCSAKRSENTEAFFGQGTRLTVV.

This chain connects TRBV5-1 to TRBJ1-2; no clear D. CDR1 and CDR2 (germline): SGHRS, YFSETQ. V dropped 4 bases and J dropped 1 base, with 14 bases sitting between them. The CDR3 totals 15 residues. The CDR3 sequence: CASSLGGGINYGYTF. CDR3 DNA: TGCGCCAGCAGCCTTGGAGGCGGGATTAACTATGGCTACACCTTC.

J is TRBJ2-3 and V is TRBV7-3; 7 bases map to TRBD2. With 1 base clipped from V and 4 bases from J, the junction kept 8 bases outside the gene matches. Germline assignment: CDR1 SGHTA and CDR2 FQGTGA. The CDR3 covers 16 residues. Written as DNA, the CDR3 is TGTGCCAGCAGCTTAAGGCCGGGAGGTGGGGCAGATACGCAGTATTTT. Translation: CASSLRPGGGADTQYF.

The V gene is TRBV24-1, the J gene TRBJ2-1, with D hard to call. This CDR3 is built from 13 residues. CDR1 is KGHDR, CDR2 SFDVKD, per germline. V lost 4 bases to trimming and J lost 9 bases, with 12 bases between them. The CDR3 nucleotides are TGTGCCACCAGTGACCCGACAAGACCTGAGCAGTTCTTC. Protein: CATSDPTRPEQFF.

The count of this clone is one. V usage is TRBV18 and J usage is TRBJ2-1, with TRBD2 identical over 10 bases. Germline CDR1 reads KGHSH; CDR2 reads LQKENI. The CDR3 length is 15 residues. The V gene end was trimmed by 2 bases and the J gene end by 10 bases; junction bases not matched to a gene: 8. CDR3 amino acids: CASSPERLAGVEQFF. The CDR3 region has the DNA TGTGCCAGCTCACCAGAGCGGCTAGCGGGAGTCGAGCAGTTCTTC.

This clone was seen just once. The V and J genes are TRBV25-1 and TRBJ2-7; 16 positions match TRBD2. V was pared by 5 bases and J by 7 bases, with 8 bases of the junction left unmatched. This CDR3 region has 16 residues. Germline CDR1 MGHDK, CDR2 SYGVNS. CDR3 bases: TGTGCCAGCAGTCCCGGGACTAGCGGGAGGGCCGAAGAGCAGTACTTC. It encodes CASSPGTSGRAEEQYF.

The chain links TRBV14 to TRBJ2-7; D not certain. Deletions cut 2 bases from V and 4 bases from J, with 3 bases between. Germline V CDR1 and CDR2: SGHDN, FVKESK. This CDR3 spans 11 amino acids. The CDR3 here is CASSQYYEQYF. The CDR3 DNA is TGTGCCAGCAGCCAATATTACGAGCAGTACTTC.

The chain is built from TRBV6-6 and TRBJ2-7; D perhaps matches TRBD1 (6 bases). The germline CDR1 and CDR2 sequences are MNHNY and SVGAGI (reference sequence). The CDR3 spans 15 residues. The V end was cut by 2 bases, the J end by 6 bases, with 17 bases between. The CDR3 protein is CASSYTQQGRAEQYF. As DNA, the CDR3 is TGTGCCAGCAGTTACACCCAACAGGGTAGGGCCGAGCAGTACTTC.